A selection of T cell receptor beta chains follows, all from one sample in a study of cytomegalovirus exposure and HLA in healthy donors. Repertoires were generated with immunoSEQ multiplex PCR, while TCRdb's copy carries only in-frame clones and drops some. The sample records about 260,000 clones, 90% being singletons. Input material: PBMCs. The receptor set was obtained from a woman in her twenties or thirties in good health and CMV-seronegative. CDR3s include the opening cysteine and the closing phenylalanine or tryptophan. A D gene is named only where the DNA matches it firmly. Clone size is stated in some rows and not others, as once, few, many or a class when expanded.

CDR3aa,CDR3nt,d_gene,v_gene,j_gene,abundance
CASSLEEGWGVLGTEAFF,TGTGCCAGCAGCTTAGAAGAAGGGTGGGGAGTTCTTGGCACTGAAGCTTTCTTT,NA,TRBV11-2,TRBJ1-1,once
CASSRDARTDTQYF,TGTGCCAGCAGCCGGGACGCCCGCACAGATACGCAGTATTTT,NA,TRBV9,TRBJ2-3,NA
CASSPRARGREQETQYF,TGTGCCAGCAGCCCCCGGGCGCGCGGGAGGGAACAAGAGACCCAGTACTTC,TRBD2,TRBV9,TRBJ2-5,NA
CASSLIRGVYNEQFF,TGTGCCAGCAGCTTAATAAGGGGCGTCTACAATGAGCAGTTCTTC,NA,TRBV7-6,TRBJ2-1,NA
CASSLETTGAGNTIYF,TGCGCCAGCAGCTTGGAAACGACAGGGGCTGGAAACACCATATATTTT,TRBD1,TRBV5-1,TRBJ1-3,few
CASRTAGGAGTEAFF,TGTGCCAGTAGAACGGCCGGAGGGGCAGGTACTGAAGCTTTCTTT,NA,TRBV19,TRBJ1-1,NA
CASSLVLGETQYF,TGCGCCAGCAGCTTGGTGTTGGGAGAGACCCAGTACTTC,NA,TRBV5-1,TRBJ2-5,NA
CASSFGGGNEQFF,TGTGCCAGCAGTTTCGGAGGTGGCAATGAGCAGTTCTTC,NA,TRBV6-6,TRBJ2-1,NA
CASSVVPAGVGETQYF,TGTGCCAGCAGCGTAGTCCCGGCGGGAGTTGGAGAGACCCAGTACTTC,TRBD2,TRBV9,TRBJ2-5,NA
CASSQEKSSAYEQYF,TGCGCCAGCAGCCAAGAGAAATCGTCGGCCTACGAGCAGTACTTC,NA,TRBV4-1,TRBJ2-7,NA
CASSVDRGDPNYGYTF,TGTGCCAGCAGCGTAGATCGGGGGGATCCCAACTATGGCTACACCTTC,NA,TRBV9,TRBJ1-2,NA
CASSLAVQGAGETQYF,TGTGCCAGCAGCTTGGCCGTTCAGGGGGCAGGGGAGACCCAGTACTTC,TRBD1,TRBV5-4,TRBJ2-5,NA
CASRRGGGSSTDTQYF,TGTGCCAGCAGACGTGGCGGCGGGAGTAGCACAGATACGCAGTATTTT,TRBD2,TRBV28,TRBJ2-3,NA
CASSLARGGEQFF,TGCGCCAGCAGCTTGGCGAGGGGCGGGGAGCAGTTCTTC,NA,TRBV5-1,TRBJ2-1,NA
CASSLEGQGVREQYF,TGCGCCAGCAGCTTGGAAGGACAGGGGGTACGCGAGCAGTACTTC,TRBD1,TRBV5-1,TRBJ2-7,NA
CASSLFGLAPYEQYF,TGTGCCAGCAGTTTATTCGGCCTAGCCCCCTACGAGCAGTACTTC,NA,TRBV28,TRBJ2-7,NA